The clone carrying this TCR beta chain appeared a few times. This record comes from a study of T cells in Graves' hyperthyroidism and ophthalmopathy. The CDR3 regions of TCR beta were amplified from RNA transcripts. The HTBI set primed first-round TCR CDR3 RT-PCR. TCRdb reanalysed the multiplex PCR reads using MiXCR and keeps one entry per CDR3 protein. The repertoire holds around 300,000 distinct CDR3 sequences, under 30% seen once, with about 25% in the top ten. Germline V gene sequence: CDR1 ENHRY, CDR2 SYGVKD. Trimming left V 5 bases short and J 6 bases short, with 14 bases between. The CDR3 runs to 13 residues.

The rearrangement uses TRBV10-3 and TRBJ2-7, with D unresolved. The source of this sequence is a man aged 35 to 55 with Graves' hyperthyroidism that later progressed to Graves' ophthalmopathy. Sample: blood. CDR3 sequence reads: CAISNYPMGEQYF. CDR3 nucleotides: TGTGCCATCAGTAACTATCCGATGGGCGAGCAGTACTTC.